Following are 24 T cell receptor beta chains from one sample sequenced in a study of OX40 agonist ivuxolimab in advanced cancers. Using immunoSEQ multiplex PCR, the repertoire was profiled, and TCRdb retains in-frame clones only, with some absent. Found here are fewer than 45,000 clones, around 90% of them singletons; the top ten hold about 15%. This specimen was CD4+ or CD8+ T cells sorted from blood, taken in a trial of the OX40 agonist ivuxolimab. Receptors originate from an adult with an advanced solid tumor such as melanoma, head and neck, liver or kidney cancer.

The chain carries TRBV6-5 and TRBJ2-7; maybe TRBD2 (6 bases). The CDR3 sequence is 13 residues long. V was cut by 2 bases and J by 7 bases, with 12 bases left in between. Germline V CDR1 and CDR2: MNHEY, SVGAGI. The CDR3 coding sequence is TGTGCCAGCAGTTACGGAGGGAACAGGGAGCAGTACTTC. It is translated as CASSYGGNREQYF.

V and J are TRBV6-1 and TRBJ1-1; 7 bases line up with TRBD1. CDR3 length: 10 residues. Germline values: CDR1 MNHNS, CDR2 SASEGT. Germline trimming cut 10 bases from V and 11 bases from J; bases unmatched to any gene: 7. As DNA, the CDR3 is TGTGCCACCGCGACAGGGTGGGCTTTCTTT. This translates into CATATGWAFF.

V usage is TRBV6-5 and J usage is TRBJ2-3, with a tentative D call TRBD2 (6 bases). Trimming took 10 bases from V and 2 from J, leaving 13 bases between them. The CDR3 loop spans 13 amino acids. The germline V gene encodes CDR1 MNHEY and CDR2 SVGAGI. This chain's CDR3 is CATTAGYTDTQYF. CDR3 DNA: TGTGCCACCACAGCGGGCTACACAGATACGCAGTATTTT.

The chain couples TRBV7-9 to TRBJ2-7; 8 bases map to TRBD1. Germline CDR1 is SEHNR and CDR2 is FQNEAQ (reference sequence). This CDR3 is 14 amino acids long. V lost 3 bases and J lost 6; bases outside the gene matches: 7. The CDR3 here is CASSFTGGAGEQYF. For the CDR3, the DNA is TGTGCCAGCAGCTTTACAGGGGGAGCCGGCGAGCAGTACTTC.

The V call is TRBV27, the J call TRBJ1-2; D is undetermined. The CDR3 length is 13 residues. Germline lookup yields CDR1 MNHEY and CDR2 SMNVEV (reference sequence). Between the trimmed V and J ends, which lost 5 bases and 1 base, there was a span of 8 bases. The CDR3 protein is CASSEKLNYGYTF. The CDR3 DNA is TGTGCCAGCAGTGAGAAGCTTAACTATGGCTACACCTTC.

The CDR3 loop reads CASRGAAGDIETQYF. CDR3 DNA sequence: TGTGCCAGCAGGGGGGCCGCGGGGGATATCGAGACCCAGTACTTC. This chain joins TRBV5-4 and TRBJ2-5; a possible D gene is TRBD2 (7 bases). V dropped 5 bases and J dropped 5 bases, with 19 bases sitting between them. Per germline, CDR1 SGHNT and CDR2 YYREEE (reference sequence). This CDR3 is built from 15 residues.

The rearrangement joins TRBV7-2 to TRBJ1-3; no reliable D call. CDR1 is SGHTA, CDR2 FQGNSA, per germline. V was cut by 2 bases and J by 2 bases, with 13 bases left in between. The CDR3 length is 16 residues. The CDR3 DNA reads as TGTGCCAGCAGCTTACTCCAGGACGCGGCTGGAAACACCATATATTTT. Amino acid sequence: CASSLLQDAAGNTIYF.

DNA for the CDR3: TGTGCCAGCAGCATCGTACAACATCAGCCCCAGCATTTT. Translation: CASSIVQHQPQHF. This chain links TRBV6-6 with TRBJ1-5, with D unresolved. Germline V gene sequence: CDR1 MNHNY, CDR2 SVGAGI (reference sequence). The CDR3 totals 13 residues. V lost 6 bases, J lost 5 bases, and 11 bases lay in between.

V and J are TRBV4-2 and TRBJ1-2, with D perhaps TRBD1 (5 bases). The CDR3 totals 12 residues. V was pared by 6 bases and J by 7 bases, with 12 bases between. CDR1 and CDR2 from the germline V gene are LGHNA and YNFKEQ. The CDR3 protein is CASRGGAVGYTF. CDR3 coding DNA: TGTGCCAGCAGAGGAGGGGCGGTTGGCTACACCTTC.

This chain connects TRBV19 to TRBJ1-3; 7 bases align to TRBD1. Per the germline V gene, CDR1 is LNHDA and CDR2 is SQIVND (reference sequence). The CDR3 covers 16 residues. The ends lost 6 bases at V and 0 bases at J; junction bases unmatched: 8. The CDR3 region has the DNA TGTGCCAGTAGCCAACTGACAGGGAACTCTGGAAACACCATATATTTT. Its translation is CASSQLTGNSGNTIYF.

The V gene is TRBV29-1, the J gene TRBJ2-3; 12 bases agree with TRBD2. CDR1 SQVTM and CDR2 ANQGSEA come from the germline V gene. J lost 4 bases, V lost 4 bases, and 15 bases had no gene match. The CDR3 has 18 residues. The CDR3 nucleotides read TGCAGCGTTGTCTCCCTAGCGGGAGGGCCATCCGGCCCAGATACGCAGTATTTT. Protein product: CSVVSLAGGPSGPDTQYF.

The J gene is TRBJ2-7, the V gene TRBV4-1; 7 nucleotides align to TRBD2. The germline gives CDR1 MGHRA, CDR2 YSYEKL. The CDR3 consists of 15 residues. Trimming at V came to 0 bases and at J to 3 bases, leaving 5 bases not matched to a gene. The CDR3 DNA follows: TGCGCCAGCAGCCAAGATCGACTAGCCAACTACGAGCAGTACTTC. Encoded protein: CASSQDRLANYEQYF.

The CDR3 sequence: CASSLGVSGNTIYF. In DNA, the CDR3 is TGTGCCAGCAGCTTAGGGGTCTCTGGAAACACCATATATTTT. This sequence joins TRBV7-9 and TRBJ1-3; no reliable D call. The CDR3 totals 14 residues. Per the germline V gene, CDR1 is SEHNR and CDR2 is FQNEAQ (reference sequence). V was shortened by 1 base and J by 0 bases, with 4 bases between the two germline ends. Supplemented by reference TRBV7-9 and TRBJ1-3, the full variable domain reads DTGVSQNPRHKITKRGQNVTFRCDPISEHNRLYWYRQTLGQGPEFLTYFQNEAQLEKSRLLSDRFSAERPKGSFSTLEIQRTEQGDSAMYLCASSLGVSGNTIYFGEGSWLTVV.

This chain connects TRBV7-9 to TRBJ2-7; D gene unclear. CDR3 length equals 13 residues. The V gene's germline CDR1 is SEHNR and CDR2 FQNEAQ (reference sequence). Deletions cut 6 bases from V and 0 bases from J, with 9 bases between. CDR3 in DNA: TGTGCCAGCAGTGGACGGCCCTCCTACGAGCAGTACTTC. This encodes CASSGRPSYEQYF. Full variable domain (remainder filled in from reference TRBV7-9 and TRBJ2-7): DTGVSQNPRHKITKRGQNVTFRCDPISEHNRLYWYRQTLGQGPEFLTYFQNEAQLEKSRLLSDRFSAERPKGSFSTLEIQRTEQGDSAMYLCASSGRPSYEQYFGPGTRLTVT.

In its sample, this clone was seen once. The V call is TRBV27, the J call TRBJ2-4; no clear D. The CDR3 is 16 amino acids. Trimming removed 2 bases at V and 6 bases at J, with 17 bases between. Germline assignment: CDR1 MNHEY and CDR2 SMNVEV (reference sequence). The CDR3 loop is CASSLVADPIINIQYF. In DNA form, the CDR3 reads TGTGCCAGCAGTTTAGTGGCAGATCCTATTATAAACATTCAGTACTTC.

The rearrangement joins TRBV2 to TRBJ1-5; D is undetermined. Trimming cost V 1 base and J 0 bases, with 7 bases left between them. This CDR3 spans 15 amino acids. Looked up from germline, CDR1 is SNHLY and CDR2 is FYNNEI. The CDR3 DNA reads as TGTGCCAGCAGTGAAGGGCAGAGTAGCAATCAGCCCCAGCATTTT. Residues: CASSEGQSSNQPQHF.

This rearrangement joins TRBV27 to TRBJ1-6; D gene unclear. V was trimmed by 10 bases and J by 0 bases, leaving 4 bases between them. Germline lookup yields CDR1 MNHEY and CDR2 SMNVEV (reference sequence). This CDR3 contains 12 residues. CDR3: CATSSYNSPLHF. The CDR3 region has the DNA TGTGCCACAAGCTCCTATAATTCACCCCTCCACTTT.

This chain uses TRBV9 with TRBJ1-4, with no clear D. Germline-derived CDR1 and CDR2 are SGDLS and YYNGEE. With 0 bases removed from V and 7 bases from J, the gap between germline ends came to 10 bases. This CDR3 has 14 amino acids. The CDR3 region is CASSVGGRAEKLFF. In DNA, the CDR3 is TGTGCCAGCAGCGTAGGCGGGAGAGCTGAAAAACTGTTTTTT.

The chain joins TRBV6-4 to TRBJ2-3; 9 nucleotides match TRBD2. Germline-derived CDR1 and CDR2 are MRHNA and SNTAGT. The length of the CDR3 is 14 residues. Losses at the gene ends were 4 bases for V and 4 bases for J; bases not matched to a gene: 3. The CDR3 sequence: CASSGLAGSDTQYF. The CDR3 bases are TGTGCCAGCAGTGGGCTAGCGGGATCAGATACGCAGTATTTT.

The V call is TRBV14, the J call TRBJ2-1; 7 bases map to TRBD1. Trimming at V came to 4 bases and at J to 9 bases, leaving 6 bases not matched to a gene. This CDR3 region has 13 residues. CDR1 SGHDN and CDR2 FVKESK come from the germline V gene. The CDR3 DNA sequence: TGTGCCAGCAGCCTGACAGGGAGCGGTGAGCAGTTCTTC. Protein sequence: CASSLTGSGEQFF.

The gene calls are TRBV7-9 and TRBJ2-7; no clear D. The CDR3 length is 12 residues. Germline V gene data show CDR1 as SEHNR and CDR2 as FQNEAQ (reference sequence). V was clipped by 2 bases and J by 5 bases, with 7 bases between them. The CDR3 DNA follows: TGTGCCAGCAGCTTAAGTGGTGACGAGCAGTACTTC. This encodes CASSLSGDEQYF. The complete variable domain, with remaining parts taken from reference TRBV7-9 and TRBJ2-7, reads DTGVSQNPRHKITKRGQNVTFRCDPISEHNRLYWYRQTLGQGPEFLTYFQNEAQLEKSRLLSDRFSAERPKGSFSTLEIQRTEQGDSAMYLCASSLSGDEQYFGPGTRLTVT.

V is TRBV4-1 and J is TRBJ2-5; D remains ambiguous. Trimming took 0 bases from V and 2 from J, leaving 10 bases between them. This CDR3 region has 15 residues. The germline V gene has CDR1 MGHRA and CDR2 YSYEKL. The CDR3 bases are TGCGCCAGCAGCCAAGATTTGGGGTGGCAAGAGACCCAGTACTTC. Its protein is CASSQDLGWQETQYF.

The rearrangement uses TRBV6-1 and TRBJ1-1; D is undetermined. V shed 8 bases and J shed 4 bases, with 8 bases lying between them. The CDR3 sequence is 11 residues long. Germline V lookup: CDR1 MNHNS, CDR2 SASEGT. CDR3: CASAPGTEAFF. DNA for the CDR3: TGTGCCAGCGCACCGGGCACTGAAGCTTTCTTT.

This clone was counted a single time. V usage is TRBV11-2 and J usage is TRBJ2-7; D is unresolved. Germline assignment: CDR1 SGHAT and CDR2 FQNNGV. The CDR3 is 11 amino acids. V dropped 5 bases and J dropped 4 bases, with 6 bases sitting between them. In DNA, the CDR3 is TGTGCCAGCAGCGTCGGGTACGAGCAGTACTTC. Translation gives CASSVGYEQYF.